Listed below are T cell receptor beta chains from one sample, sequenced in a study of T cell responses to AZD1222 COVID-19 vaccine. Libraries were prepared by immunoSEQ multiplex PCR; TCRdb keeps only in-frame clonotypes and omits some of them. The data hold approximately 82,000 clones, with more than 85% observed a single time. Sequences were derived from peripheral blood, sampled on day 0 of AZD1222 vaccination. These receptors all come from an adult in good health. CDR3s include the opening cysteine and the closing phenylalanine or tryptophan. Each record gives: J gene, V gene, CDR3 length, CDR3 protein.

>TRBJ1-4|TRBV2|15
CASRLEGARGEKLFF
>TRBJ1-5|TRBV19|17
CASSIEGGRGGFQPQHF
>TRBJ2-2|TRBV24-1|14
CATGGDRGTGELFF
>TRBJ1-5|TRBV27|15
CASSANWGVNQPQHF
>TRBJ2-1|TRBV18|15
CASSRDRGSYNEQFF
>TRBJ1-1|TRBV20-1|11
CSLTGTTEAFF
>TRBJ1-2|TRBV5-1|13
CASSFSDSGLLSF
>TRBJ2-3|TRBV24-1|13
CATSDFGENTQYF
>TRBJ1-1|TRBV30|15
CAWSRRDLMNTEAFF
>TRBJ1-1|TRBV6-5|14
CASSWAGGGTEAFF
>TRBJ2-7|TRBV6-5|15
CASSYGLAGIYEQYF
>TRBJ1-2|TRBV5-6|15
CASSLALGLPGGYTF
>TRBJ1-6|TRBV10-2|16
CASSESLQIYNSPLHF
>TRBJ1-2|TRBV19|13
CASSIGGSSGYTF
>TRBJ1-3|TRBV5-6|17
CASSLKIGTESGNTIYF
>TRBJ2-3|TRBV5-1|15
CASSLSGVAADTQYF
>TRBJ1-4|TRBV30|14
CAWRDRATNEKLFF
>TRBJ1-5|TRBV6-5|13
CASSPDRSQPQHF
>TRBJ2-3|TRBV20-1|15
CSASRVGLSTDTQYF
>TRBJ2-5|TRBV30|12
CAWNGYQETQYF
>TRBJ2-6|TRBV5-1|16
CASSPGANSGANVLTF
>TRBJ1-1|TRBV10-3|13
CAISDLSGTEAFF
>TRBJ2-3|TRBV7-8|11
CASSARDFFYF
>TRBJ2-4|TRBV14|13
CASSAGGGNIQYF
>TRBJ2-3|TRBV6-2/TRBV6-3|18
CASSFWTSGGVSTDTQYF
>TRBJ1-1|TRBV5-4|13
CASSLREDVEAFF
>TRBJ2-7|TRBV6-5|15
CASRTPLGMKNEQYF
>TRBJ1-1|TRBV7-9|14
CASSLGFGFTEAFF
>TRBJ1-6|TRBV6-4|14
CASSEDRDNSPLHF
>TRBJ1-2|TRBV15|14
CATSRDTLPYGYTF
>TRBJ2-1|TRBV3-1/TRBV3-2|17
CASSQDETQRVYNEQFF
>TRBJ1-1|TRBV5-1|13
CASSTRDQTEAFF
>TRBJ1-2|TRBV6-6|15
CASRPSWGRNYGYTF
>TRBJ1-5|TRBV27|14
CASSLSQSNQPQHF
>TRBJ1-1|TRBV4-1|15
CASSQLGTGETEAFF
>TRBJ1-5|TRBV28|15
CASSFRGYGNQPQHF
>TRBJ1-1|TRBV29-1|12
CSVTGGSSEAFF
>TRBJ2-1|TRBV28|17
CASSSPYDGGLYNEQFF
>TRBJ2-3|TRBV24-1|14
CATSDFTGTDTQYF
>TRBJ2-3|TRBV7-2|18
CASSLAGLAGEYTDTQYF
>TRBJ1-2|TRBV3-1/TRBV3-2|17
CASSQEFGLRGRYGYTF
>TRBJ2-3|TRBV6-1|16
CASSASGGRYTDTQYF
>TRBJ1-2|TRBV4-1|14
CASSSGTALRGYTF
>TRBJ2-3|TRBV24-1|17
CATSDNGQGSNTDTQYF
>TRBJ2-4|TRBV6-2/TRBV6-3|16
CASSQTGGLAKNIQYF
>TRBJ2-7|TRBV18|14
CASSSSTGGYEQYF
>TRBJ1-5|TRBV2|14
CASMEGSLRQPQHF
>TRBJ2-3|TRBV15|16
CATSRSLRGPTDTQYF
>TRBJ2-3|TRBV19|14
CASSRQGSTDTQYF
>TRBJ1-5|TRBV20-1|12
CSASPGPQPQHF
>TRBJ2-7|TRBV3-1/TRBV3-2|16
CASSQGGTPSSYEQYF
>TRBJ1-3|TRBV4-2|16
CASSQTGQGWGNTIYF
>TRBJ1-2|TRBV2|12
CASSGTAYGYTF
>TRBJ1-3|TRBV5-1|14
CASSPGTSGNTIYF
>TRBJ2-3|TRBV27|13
CASRRSSTDTQYF